Listed below are T cell receptor beta chains from one sample, sequenced in a study of cytomegalovirus exposure and HLA in healthy donors. Some clones are missing from TCRdb's copy, which holds only in-frame ones; the method was immunoSEQ multiplex PCR. The sample totals roughly 120,000 clones; its top ten clones hold roughly 4%. Sequenced input: PBMCs. These receptors all stem from a man aged 18 to 30 in good health and CMV-seronegative. Both conserved end residues are part of each CDR3. Each record gives: J gene, D gene, V gene, CDR3 protein, CDR3 DNA. D genes are given only for firm matches.

>TRBJ1-2|TRBD1|TRBV27
CASSLAGDRINYGYTF
TGTGCCAGCAGTTTGGCGGGGGACAGGATTAACTATGGCTACACCTTC
>TRBJ1-5|NA|TRBV10-2
CASSGGHNQPQHF
TGCGCCAGCAGTGGGGGGCACAATCAGCCCCAGCATTTT
>TRBJ2-7|NA|TRBV5-1
CASSFGITSSYEQYF
TGCGCCAGCAGCTTCGGGATAACGAGCTCCTACGAGCAGTACTTC
>TRBJ2-7|TRBD1|TRBV10-1
CASSEQGAFEQYF
TGCGCCAGCAGTGAACAGGGGGCATTCGAGCAGTACTTC
>TRBJ1-2|NA|TRBV11-2
CASSLGGPNGYTF
TGTGCCAGCAGCTTAGGGGGGCCGAATGGCTACACCTTC
>TRBJ2-7|NA|TRBV19
CASSGRKRDSNEQYF
TGTGCCAGTAGTGGGAGAAAGAGAGATAGCAACGAGCAGTACTTC
>TRBJ1-3|NA|TRBV4-2
CASSQDLSPGGDNTIYF
TGTGCCAGCAGCCAAGATCTTAGTCCGGGAGGCGATAACACCATATATTTT
>TRBJ1-3|NA|TRBV5-1
CASSLGLAGNTIYF
TGCGCCAGCAGCTTGGGACTCGCTGGAAACACCATATATTTT
>TRBJ2-7|NA|TRBV5-4
CASSNGGGYTYEQYF
TGTGCCAGCAGCAATGGGGGCGGCTACACCTACGAGCAGTACTTC
>TRBJ1-5|TRBD1|TRBV7-9
CASSLPGQGNQPQHF
TGTGCCAGCAGCCTACCGGGACAGGGCAATCAGCCCCAGCATTTT
>TRBJ2-7|NA|TRBV9
CASSSSGPEQYF
TGTGCCAGCAGCTCAAGCGGGCCCGAGCAGTACTTC
>TRBJ1-1|NA|TRBV6-1
CASSSKTDFLVAFF
TGTGCCAGCAGTTCAAAGACGGACTTCTTAGTGGCTTTCTTT
>TRBJ1-1|TRBD1|TRBV15
CATSRGSGTGGTEAFF
TGTGCCACCAGCAGAGGATCTGGGACAGGGGGAACTGAAGCTTTCTTT
>TRBJ2-1|NA|TRBV28
CASSLGDSRNNEQFF
TGTGCCAGCAGCTTGGGGGACTCTAGGAACAATGAGCAGTTCTTC
>TRBJ1-5|NA|TRBV27
CASRGEGNQPQHF
TGTGCCAGCAGAGGTGAGGGCAATCAGCCCCAGCATTTT